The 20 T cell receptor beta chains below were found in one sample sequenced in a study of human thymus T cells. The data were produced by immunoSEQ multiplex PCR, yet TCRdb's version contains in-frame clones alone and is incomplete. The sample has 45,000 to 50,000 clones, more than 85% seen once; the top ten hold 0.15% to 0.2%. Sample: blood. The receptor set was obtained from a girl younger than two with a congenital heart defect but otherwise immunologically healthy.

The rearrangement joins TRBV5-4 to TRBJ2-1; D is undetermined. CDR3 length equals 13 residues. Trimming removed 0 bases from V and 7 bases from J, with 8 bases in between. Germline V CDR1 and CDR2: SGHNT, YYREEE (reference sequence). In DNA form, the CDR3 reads TGTGCCAGCAGCTTGGAGGGTAGAAATGAGCAGTTCTTC. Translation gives CASSLEGRNEQFF.

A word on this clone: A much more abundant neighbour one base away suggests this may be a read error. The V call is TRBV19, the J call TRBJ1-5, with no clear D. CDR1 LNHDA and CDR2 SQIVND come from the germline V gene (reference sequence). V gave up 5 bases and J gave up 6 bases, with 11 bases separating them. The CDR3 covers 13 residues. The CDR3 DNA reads TGTGCCAGTAGTTCCGGCAGGTCTCAGCCCCAGCATTTT. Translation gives CASSSGRSQPQHF.

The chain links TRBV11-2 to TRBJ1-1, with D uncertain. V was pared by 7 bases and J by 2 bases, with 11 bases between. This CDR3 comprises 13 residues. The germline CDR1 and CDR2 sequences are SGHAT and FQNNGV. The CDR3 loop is CASTHRGNTEAFF. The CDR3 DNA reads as TGTGCCAGCACCCACCGGGGTAACACTGAAGCTTTCTTT. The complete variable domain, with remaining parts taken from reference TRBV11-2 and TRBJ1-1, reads EAGVAQSPRYKIIEKRQSVAFWCNPISGHATLYWYQQILGQGPKLLIQFQNNGVVDDSQLPKDRFSAERLKGVDSTLKIQPAKLEDSAVYLCASTHRGNTEAFFGQGTRLTVV.

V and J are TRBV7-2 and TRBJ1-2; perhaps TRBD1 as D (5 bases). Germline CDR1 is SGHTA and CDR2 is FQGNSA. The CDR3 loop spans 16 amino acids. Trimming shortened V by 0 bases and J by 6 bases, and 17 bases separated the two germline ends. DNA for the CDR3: TGTGCCAGCAGCTTAGCAGAAAAGGCGGGACCTGATGGCTACACCTTC. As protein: CASSLAEKAGPDGYTF. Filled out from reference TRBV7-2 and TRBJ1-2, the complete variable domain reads GAGVSQSPSNKVTEKGKDVELRCDPISGHTALYWYRQSLGQGLEFLIYFQGNSAPDKSGLPSDRFSAERTGGSVSTLTIQRTQQEDSAVYLCASSLAEKAGPDGYTFGSGTRLTVV.

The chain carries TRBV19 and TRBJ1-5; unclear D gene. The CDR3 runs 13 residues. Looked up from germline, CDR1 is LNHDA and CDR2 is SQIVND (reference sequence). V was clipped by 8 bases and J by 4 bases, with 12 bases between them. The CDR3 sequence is CASSHGRNQPQHF. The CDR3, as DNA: TGTGCCAGTTCCCATGGCCGGAATCAGCCCCAGCATTTT.

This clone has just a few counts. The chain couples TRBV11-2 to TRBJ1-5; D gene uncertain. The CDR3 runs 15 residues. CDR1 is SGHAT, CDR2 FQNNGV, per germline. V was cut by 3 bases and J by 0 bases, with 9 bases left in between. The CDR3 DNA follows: TGTGCCAGCAGCTTTGACCTTAATAGCAATCAGCCCCAGCATTTT. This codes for CASSFDLNSNQPQHF. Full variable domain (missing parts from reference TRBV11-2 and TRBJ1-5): EAGVAQSPRYKIIEKRQSVAFWCNPISGHATLYWYQQILGQGPKLLIQFQNNGVVDDSQLPKDRFSAERLKGVDSTLKIQPAKLEDSAVYLCASSFDLNSNQPQHFGDGTRLSIL.

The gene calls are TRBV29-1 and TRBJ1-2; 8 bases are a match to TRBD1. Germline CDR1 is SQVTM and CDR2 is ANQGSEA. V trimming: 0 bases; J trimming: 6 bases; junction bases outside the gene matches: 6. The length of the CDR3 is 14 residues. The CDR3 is CSVEDGTGLNGYTF. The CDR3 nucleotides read TGCAGCGTTGAAGACGGGACAGGTCTAAATGGCTACACCTTC.

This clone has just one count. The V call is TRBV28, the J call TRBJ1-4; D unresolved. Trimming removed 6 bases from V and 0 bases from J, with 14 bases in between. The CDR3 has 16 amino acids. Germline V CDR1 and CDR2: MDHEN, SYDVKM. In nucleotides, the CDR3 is TGTGCCAGCAGCCCATGGAGAGACTCAACTAATGAAAAACTGTTTTTT. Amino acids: CASSPWRDSTNEKLFF.

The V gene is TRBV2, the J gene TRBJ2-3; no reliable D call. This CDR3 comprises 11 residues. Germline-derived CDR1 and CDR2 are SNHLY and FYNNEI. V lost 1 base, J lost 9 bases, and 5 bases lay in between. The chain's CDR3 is CASSEVSTQYF. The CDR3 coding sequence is TGTGCCAGCAGTGAAGTATCGACGCAGTATTTT.

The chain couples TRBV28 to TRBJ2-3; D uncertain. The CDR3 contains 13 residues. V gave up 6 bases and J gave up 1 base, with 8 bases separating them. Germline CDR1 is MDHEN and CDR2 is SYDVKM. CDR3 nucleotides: TGTGCCAGCAGGTTACTGCGCACAGATACGCAGTATTTT. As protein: CASRLLRTDTQYF. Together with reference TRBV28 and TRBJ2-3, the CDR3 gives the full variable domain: DVKVTQSSRYLVKRTGEKVFLECVQDMDHENMFWYRQDPGLGLRLIYFSYDVKMKEKGDIPEGYSVSREKKERFSLILESASTNQTSMYLCASRLLRTDTQYFGPGTRLTVL.

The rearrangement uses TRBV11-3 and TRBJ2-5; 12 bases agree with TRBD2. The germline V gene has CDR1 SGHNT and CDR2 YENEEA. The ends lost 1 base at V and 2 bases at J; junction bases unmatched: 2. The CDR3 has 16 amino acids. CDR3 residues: CASSLALAGGQETQYF. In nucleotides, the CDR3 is TGTGCCAGCAGCTTAGCCCTAGCGGGAGGGCAAGAGACCCAGTACTTC.

The DNA of the CDR3 is TGCAGCGTAGCCGGGACTAGTAGTGTTCAGCAGTACTTC. Translating gives CSVAGTSSVQQYF. The chain is built from TRBV29-1 and TRBJ2-7; 8 bases match TRBD2. The CDR3 runs to 13 residues. Germline loops: CDR1 SQVTM, CDR2 ANQGSEA. The junction had 12 bases not matched to a gene; V was cut back by 6 bases and J by 8 bases.

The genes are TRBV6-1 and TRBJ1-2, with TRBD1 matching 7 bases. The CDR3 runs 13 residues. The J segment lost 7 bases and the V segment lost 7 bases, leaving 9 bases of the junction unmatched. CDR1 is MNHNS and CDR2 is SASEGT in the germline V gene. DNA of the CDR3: TGTGCCAGCAAGCTACAGGGGCGAGGTGGCTACACCTTC. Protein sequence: CASKLQGRGGYTF.

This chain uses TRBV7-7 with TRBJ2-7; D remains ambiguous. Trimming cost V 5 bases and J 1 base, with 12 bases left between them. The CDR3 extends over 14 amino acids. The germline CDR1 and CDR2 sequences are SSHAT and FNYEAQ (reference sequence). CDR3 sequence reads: CASSPDGLSYEQYF. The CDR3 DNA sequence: TGTGCCAGCAGCCCGGACGGATTATCCTACGAGCAGTACTTC.

The CDR3 spells CASSQDEGKSPLHF. The CDR3 DNA reads TGTGCCAGCAGCCAAGACGAGGGGAAATCACCCCTCCACTTT. This sequence joins TRBV4-2 and TRBJ1-6; D is perhaps TRBD1 (5 bases). Germline lookup yields CDR1 LGHNA and CDR2 YNFKEQ. The CDR3 is 14 amino acids. V was shortened by 0 bases and J by 10 bases, with 10 bases between the two germline ends.

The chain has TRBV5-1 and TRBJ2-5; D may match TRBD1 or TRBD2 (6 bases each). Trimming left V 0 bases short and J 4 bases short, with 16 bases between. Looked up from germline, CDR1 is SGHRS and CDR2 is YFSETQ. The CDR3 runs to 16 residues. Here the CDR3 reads CASSLVIDRRGETQYF. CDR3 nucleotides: TGCGCCAGCAGCTTGGTCATTGACAGGCGGGGAGAGACCCAGTACTTC. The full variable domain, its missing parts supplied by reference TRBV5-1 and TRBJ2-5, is KAGVTQTPRYLIKTRGQQVTLSCSPISGHRSVSWYQQTPGQGLQFLFEYFSETQRNKGNFPGRFSGRQFSNSRSEMNVSTLELGDSALYLCASSLVIDRRGETQYFGPGTRLLVL.

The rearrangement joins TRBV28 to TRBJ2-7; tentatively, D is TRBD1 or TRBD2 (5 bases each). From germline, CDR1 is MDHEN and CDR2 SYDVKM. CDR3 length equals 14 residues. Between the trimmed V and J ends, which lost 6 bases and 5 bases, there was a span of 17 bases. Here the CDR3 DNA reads TGTGCCAGCAGCCCCCGAGGGGTGTGGGACGAGCAGTACTTC. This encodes CASSPRGVWDEQYF.

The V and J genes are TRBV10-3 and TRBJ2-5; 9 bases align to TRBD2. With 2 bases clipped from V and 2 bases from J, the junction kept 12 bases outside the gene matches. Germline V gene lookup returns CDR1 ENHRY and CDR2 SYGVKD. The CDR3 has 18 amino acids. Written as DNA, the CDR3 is TGTGCCATCAGTGAGCCGAGACCAGAGCGGGAGGCACAAGAGACCCAGTACTTC. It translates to CAISEPRPEREAQETQYF.

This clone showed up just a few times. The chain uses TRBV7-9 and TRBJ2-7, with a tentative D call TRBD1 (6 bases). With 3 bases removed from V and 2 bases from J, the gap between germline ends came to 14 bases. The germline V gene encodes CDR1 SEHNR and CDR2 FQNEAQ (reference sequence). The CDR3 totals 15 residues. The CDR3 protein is CASSLTGQSPYEQYF. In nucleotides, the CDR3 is TGTGCCAGCAGCTTGACGGGACAAAGCCCCTACGAGCAGTACTTC.

The CDR3 sequence is CAWSVRRTGGPIYGYTF. The DNA of the CDR3 is TGTGCCTGGAGTGTACGAAGGACAGGGGGACCAATCTATGGCTACACCTTC. The V gene is TRBV30, the J gene TRBJ1-2; TRBD1 aligns across 10 bases. CDR1 and CDR2 from the germline V gene are GTSNPN and SVGIG (reference sequence). V dropped 0 bases and J dropped 4; count of bases not matched to a gene: 11. The CDR3 sequence is 17 residues long.